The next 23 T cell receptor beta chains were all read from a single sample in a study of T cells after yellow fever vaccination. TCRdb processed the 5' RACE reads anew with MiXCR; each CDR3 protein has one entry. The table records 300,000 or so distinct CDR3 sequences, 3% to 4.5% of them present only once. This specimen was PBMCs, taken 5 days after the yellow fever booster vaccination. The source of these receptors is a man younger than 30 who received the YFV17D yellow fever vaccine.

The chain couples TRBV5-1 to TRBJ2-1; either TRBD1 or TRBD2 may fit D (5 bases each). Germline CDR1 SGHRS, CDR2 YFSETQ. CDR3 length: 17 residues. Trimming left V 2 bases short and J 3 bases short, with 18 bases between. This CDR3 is CASSFAPGLRDYNEQFF. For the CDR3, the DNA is TGCGCCAGCAGCTTCGCCCCAGGGCTGAGGGACTACAATGAGCAGTTCTTC.

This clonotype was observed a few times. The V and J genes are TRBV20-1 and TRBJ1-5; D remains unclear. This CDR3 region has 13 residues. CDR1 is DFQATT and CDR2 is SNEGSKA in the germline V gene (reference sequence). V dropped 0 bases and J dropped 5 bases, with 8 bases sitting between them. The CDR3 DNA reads TGCAGTGCTAGAGATCCGACTCATCAGCCCCAGCATTTT. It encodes CSARDPTHQPQHF.

Written as DNA, the CDR3 is TGTGCCAGCAGAGTATTCAAGTATAGCAATCAGCCCCAGCATTTT. As protein: CASRVFKYSNQPQHF. J is TRBJ1-5 and V is TRBV6-5; D unclear. The germline V gene has CDR1 MNHEY and CDR2 SVGAGI. The CDR3 length is 15 residues. The ends were cut back, 6 bases at V and 0 bases at J, with 12 bases in the middle.

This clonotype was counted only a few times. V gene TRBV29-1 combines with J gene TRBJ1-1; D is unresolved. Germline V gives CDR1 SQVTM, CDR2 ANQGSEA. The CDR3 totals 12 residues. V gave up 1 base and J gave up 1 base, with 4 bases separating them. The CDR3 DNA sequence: TGCAGCGTTGAAGGGAAGAACACTGAAGCTTTCTTT. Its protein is CSVEGKNTEAFF.

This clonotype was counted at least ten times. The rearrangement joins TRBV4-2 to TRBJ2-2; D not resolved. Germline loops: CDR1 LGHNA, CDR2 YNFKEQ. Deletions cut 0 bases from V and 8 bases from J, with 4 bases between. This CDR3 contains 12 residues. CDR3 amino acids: CASSQDQGELFF. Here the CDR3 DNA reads TGTGCCAGCAGCCAAGATCAGGGGGAGCTGTTTTTT.

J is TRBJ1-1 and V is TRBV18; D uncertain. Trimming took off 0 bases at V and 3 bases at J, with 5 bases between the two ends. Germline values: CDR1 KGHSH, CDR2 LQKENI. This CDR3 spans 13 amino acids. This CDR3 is CASSPPGYTEAFF. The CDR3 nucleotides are TGTGCCAGCTCACCACCGGGCTACACTGAAGCTTTCTTT.

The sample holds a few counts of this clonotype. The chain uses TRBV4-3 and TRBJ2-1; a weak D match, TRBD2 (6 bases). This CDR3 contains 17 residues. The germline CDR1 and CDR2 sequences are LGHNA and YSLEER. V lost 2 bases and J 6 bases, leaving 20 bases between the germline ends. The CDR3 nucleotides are TGCGCCAGCAGCCAAACTCCCCTGATTGGGGGAGGCAATGAGCAGTTCTTC. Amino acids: CASSQTPLIGGGNEQFF.

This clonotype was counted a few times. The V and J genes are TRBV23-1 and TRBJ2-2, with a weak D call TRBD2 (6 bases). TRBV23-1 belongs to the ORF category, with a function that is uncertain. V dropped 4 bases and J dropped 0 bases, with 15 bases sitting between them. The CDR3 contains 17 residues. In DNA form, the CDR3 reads TGCGCCAGCAGTCCGGGGGACTGGCATCCGAACACCGGGGAGCTGTTTTTT. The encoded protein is CASSPGDWHPNTGELFF.

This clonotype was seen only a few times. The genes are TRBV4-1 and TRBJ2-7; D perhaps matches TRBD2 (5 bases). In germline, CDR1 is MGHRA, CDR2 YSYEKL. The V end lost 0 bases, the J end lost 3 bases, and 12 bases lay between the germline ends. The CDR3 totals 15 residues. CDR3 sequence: CASSQDHTGYYEQYF. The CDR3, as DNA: TGCGCCAGCAGCCAAGACCACACGGGGTACTACGAGCAGTACTTC.

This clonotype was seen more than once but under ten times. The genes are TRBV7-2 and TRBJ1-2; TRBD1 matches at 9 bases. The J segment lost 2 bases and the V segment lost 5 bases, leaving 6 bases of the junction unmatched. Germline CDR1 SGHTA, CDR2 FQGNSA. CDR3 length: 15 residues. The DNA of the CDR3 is TGTGCCAGCAGCGTTCATACAGGGGGCAACTATGGCTACACCTTC. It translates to CASSVHTGGNYGYTF.

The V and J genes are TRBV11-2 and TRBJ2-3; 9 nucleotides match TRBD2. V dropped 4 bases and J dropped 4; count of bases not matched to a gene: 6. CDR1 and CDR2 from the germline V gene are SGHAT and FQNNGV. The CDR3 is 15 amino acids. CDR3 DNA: TGTGCCAGCAGCTCTGGACTAGCGTTGTCAGATACGCAGTATTTT. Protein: CASSSGLALSDTQYF.

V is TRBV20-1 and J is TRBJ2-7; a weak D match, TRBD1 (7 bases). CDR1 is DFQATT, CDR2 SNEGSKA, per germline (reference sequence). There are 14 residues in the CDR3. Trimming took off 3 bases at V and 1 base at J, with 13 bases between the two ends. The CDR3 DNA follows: TGCAGTGCTAGGGAGGGGGCAGTTTCCTACGAGCAGTACTTC. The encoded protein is CSAREGAVSYEQYF.

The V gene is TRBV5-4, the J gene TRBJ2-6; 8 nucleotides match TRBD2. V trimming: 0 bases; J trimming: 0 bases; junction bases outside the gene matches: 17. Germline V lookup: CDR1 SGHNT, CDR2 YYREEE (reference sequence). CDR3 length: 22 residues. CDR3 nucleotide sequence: TGTGCCAGCAGCTTGGGTCTAATCGTGCGGGGGGTTCGCCTCTCTGGGGCCAACGTCCTGACTTTC. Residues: CASSLGLIVRGVRLSGANVLTF.

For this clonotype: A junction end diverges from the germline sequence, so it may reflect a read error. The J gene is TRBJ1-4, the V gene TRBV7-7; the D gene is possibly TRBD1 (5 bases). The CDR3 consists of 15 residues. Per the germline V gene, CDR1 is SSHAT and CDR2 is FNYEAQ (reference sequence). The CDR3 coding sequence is TGTGCTAGCAGCTTAGCGCAGGGCTCTAATGAAAAACTGTTTTTT. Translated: CASSLAQGSNEKLFF.

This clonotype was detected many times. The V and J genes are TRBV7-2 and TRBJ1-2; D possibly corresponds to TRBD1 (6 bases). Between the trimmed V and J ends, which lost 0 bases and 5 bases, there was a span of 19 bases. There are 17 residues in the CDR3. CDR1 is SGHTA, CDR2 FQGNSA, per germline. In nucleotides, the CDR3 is TGTGCCAGCAGCTTAGCGTATTCGGGGGCCAGACCGTATGGCTACACCTTC. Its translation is CASSLAYSGARPYGYTF.

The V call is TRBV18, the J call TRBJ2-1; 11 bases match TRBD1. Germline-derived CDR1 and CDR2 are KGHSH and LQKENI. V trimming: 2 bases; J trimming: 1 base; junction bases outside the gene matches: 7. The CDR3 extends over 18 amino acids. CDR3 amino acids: CASSPFAGTGGSYNEQFF. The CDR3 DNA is TGTGCCAGCTCACCATTCGCCGGGACAGGGGGGTCCTACAATGAGCAGTTCTTC.

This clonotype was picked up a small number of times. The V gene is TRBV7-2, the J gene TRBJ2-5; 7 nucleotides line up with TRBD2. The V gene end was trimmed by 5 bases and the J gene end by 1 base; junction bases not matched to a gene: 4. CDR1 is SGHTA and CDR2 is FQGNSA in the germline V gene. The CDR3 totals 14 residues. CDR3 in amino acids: CASSPWGGQETQYF. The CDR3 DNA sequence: TGTGCCAGCAGCCCTTGGGGGGGCCAAGAGACCCAGTACTTC.

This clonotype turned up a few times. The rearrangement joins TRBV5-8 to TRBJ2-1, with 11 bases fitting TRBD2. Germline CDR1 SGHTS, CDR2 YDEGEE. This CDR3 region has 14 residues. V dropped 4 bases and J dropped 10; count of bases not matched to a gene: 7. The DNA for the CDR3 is TGTGCCAGCAGCCCAAGACTAGCGGGGCTCGAGCAGTTCTTC. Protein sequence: CASSPRLAGLEQFF.

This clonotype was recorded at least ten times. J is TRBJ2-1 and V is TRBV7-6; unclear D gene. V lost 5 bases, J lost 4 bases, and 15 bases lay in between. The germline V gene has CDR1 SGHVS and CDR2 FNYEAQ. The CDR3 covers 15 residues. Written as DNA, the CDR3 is TGTGCCAGCAGCCCACTCTCGGGCTTATACAATGAGCAGTTCTTC. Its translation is CASSPLSGLYNEQFF.

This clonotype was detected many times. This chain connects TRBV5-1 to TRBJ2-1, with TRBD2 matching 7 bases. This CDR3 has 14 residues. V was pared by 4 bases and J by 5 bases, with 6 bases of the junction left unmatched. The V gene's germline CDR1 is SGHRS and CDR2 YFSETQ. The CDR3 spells CASSPGGTNNEQFF. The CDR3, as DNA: TGCGCCAGCAGCCCGGGGGGAACGAACAATGAGCAGTTCTTC.

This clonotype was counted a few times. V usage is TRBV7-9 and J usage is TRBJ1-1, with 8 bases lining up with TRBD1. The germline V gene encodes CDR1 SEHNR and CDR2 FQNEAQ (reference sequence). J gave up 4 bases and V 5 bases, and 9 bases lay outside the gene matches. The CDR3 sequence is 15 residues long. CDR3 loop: CASSRHSGTGTEAFF. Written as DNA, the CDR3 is TGTGCCAGCAGCCGTCACTCCGGGACAGGCACTGAAGCTTTCTTT. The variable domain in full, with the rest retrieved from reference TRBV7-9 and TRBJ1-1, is DTGVSQNPRHKITKRGQNVTFRCDPISEHNRLYWYRQTLGQGPEFLTYFQNEAQLEKSRLLSDRFSAERPKGSFSTLEIQRTEQGDSAMYLCASSRHSGTGTEAFFGQGTRLTVV.

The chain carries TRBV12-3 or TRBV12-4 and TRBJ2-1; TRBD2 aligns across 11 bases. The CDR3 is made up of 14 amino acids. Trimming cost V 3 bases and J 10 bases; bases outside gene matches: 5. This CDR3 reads CASSFLAGGGEQFF. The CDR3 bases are TGTGCCAGCAGTTTTCTAGCGGGGGGAGGGGAGCAGTTCTTC.

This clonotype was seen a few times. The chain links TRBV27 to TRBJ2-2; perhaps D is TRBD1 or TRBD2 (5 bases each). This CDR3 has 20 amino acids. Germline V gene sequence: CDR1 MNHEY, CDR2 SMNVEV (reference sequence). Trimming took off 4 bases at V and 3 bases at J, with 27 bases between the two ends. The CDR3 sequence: CASSSPGLVGGQGYTGELFF. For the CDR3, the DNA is TGTGCCAGCAGTTCTCCTGGTTTGGTTGGGGGTCAGGGATACACCGGGGAGCTGTTTTTT.